This T cell receptor beta chain was documented in a study of OX40 agonist ivuxolimab in advanced cancers. Across the study: A male proportion of 70% to 90% was recorded, with mean age approximately 64 years and range roughly 23 to 79. Whole-study results and caveats: Also present in some nonresponders was a low level of normalized T-cell clonal expansion. More expanded clones were seen, on average, in CD8+ T cells than in CD4+. At doses 0.1 to 3.0 mg/kg, CD4+ and CD8+ clones expanded.

The CDR3 is 14 amino acids. Germline V gene data show CDR1 as SGDLS and CDR2 as YYNGEE. Trimming stripped 4 bases from V and 4 bases from J, with 14 bases between. Assay used: immunoSEQ multiplex PCR; TCRdb lists only in-frame clones, some missing. This sample carries around 110,000 clones, 93% of them seen once, and the ten largest clones take approximately 0.15%. The table lists this clone with a few counts. Antigen specificity is unknown. V usage is TRBV9 and J usage is TRBJ1-2; D unresolved. This TCR was recovered from an adult with an advanced solid tumor such as melanoma, head and neck, liver or kidney cancer. The sample consisted of CD4+ or CD8+ T cells sorted from blood, taken in a trial of the OX40 agonist ivuxolimab. For the CDR3, the DNA is TGTGCCAGCAGCCAGAGCCCCCGGGTCTATGGCTACACCTTC. Translated, it gives CASSQSPRVYGYTF.